The 2 T cell receptor beta chains listed next were all sequenced from one sample in a study of tissue T cells after allogeneic stem cell transplantation. The time point: mouse harvest day 7 after allogeneic transplant. Tail vein injection delivered 10^7 T-cell-depleted bone marrow cells and 10^6 splenic CD5+ T cells. Produced via immunoSEQ multiplex PCR; TCRdb's table is partial and in-frame only. The sample records about 7,900 clones, 46% being singletons. The specimen sequenced was gut tissue. Receptors were obtained from a female BALB/c mouse given C57BL/6 T cells with graft-versus-host disease after an allogeneic hematopoietic cell transplant.

As to this clone: Mouse germline and gene names are used. The read finishes 1 residue shy of the CDR3 end, and the germline J gene is used to complete it. Other DNA sequences in the sample encode the same CDR3. The rearrangement uses TRBV26 and TRBJ1-1; D gene ambiguous. In germline, CDR1 is KGHPV, CDR2 FQNQEV (reference sequence). The length of the CDR3 is 13 residues. V lost 3 bases and J 1 base, leaving 6 bases between the germline ends. Incomplete CDR3 DNA: TGTGCCAGCAGTCTCGGGGAAAACACAGAAGTCTTC. Its protein product is CASSLGENTEVF. In full, the CDR3 is CASSLGENTEVFF.

By share, this clone ranks as medium-sized (0.01 to 0.1%). The gene symbols are mouse symbols. The read stops 1 residue short of the end of the CDR3; the missing end is completed from the germline J gene. This chain uses TRBV19 with TRBJ1-1; a weak D match, TRBD1 (5 bases). Trimming took 0 bases from V and 5 from J, leaving 5 bases between them. Germline values: CDR1 FNHDT, CDR2 SITEND (reference sequence). The CDR3 consists of 12 residues. The covered CDR3 bases are TGTGCCAGCAGTATAGGGGGGACAGAAGTCTTC. It encodes CASSIGGTEVF. The complete CDR3 reads CASSIGGTEVFF. Supplemented by reference TRBV19 and TRBJ1-1, the full variable domain reads GGIITQTPKFLIGQEGQKLTLKCQQNFNHDTMYWYRQDSGKGLRLIYYSITENDLQKGDLSEGYDASREKKSSFSLTVTSAQKNEMAVFLCASSIGGTEVFFGKGTRLTVV.